This T cell receptor beta chain is drawn from a study of T-cell reconstitution after alpha-beta-depleted transplantation in children. Study findings and constraints: T-cell numbers and diversity, one year after transplant, stemmed largely from T cells that were newly produced. In patients about two months after transplant, alpha-beta T cells reportedly arose from several hundred expanded graft clones. Some patients showed high day-60 TCRbeta diversity, which derived from surviving recipient T cells and thymic progenitors.

A TCRbeta library incorporating unique molecular identifiers was prepared. TCRdb used MiXCR to reprocess the PCR reads, holding one entry per CDR3 protein. The repertoire holds hundreds of thousands of distinct CDR3 sequences, with around 16% as singletons. Remarks on this clonotype: What it binds is not known.

Looked up from germline, CDR1 is SEHNR and CDR2 is FQNEAQ (reference sequence). The CDR3 loop spans 15 amino acids. V shed 5 bases and J 3 bases; nucleotides not matched to a gene: 9. The origin of this receptor is a boy under two years old who had a stem cell transplant for Wiskott-Aldrich syndrome, so the T cells may come from the graft donor. The chain couples TRBV7-9 to TRBJ2-7, with 8 bases aligning to TRBD2. The sequenced sample was PBMCs, mostly from graft donor cells, obtained 360 days after TCRalphabeta/CD19-depleted stem cell transplant. CDR3 region: CASSRPGLVLYEQYF. CDR3 in DNA: TGTGCCAGCAGCCGACCGGGACTAGTCCTCTACGAGCAGTACTTC.